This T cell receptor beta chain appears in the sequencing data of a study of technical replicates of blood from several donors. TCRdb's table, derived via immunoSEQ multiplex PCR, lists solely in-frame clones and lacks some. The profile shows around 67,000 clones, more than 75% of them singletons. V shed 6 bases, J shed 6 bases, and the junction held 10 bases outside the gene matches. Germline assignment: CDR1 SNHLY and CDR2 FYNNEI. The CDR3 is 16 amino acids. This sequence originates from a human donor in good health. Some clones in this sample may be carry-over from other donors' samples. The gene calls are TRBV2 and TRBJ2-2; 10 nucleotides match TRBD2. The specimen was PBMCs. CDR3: CASSRTSGEAPGELFF. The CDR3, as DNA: TGTGCCAGCAGCCGCACTAGCGGGGAGGCCCCCGGGGAGCTGTTTTTT.